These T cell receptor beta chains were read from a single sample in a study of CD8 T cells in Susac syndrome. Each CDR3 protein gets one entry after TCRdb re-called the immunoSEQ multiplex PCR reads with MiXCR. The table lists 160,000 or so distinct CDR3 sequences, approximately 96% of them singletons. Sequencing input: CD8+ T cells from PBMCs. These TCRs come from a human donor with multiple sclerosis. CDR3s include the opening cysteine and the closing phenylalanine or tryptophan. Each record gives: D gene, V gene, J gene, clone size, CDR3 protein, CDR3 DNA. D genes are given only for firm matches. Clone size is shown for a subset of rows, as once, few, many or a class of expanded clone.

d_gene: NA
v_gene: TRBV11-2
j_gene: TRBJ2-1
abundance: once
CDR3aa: CASSLEVRDPEQFF
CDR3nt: TGTGCCAGCAGCTTAGAGGTGAGGGACCCTGAGCAGTTCTTC

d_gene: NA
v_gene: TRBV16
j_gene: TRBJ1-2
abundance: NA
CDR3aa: CASSRGEFYGYTF
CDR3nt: TGTGCCAGCAGCCGCGGAGAGTTCTATGGCTACACCTTC

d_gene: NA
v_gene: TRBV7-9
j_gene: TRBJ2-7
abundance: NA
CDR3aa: CASSSPAGEGEQYF
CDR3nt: TGTGCCAGCAGCTCCCCCGCCGGGGAAGGCGAGCAGTACTTC

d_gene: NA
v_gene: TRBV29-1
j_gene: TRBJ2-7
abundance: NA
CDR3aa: CSAFGYEHYF
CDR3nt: TGCAGCGCCTTCGGCTACGAGCACTACTTC

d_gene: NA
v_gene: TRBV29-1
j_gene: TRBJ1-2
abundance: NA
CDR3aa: CSAETRYGYTF
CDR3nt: TGCAGCGCTGAAACCCGCTATGGCTACACCTTC

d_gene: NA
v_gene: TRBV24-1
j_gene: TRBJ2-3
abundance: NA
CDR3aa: CATSDLQGPDTQYF
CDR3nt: TGTGCCACCAGTGATTTGCAGGGGCCAGATACGCAGTATTTT

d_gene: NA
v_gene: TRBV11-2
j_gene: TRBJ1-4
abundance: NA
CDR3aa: CASSLVANWLFF
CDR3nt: TGTGCCAGCAGCTTAGTCGCCAACTGGCTGTTTTTT

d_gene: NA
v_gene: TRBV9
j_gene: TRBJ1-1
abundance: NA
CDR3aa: CASSVAAGGSSNTEAFF
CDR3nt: TGTGCCAGCAGCGTAGCCGCGGGGGGGTCTTCGAACACTGAAGCTTTCTTT

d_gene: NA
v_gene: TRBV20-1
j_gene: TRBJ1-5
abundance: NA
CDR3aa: CSARDREGYANQPQHF
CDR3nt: TGCAGTGCTAGAGATCGGGAGGGTTATGCCAATCAGCCCCAGCATTTT

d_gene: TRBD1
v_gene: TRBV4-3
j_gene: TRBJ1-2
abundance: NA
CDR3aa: CASSQFGQGNRGYTF
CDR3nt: TGCGCCAGCAGCCAATTCGGACAGGGGAACCGCGGCTACACCTTC

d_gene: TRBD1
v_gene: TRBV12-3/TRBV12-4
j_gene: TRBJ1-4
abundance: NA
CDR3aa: CASSPHRGLGEKLFF
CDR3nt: TGTGCCAGCAGTCCCCACAGGGGGCTAGGAGAAAAACTGTTTTTT